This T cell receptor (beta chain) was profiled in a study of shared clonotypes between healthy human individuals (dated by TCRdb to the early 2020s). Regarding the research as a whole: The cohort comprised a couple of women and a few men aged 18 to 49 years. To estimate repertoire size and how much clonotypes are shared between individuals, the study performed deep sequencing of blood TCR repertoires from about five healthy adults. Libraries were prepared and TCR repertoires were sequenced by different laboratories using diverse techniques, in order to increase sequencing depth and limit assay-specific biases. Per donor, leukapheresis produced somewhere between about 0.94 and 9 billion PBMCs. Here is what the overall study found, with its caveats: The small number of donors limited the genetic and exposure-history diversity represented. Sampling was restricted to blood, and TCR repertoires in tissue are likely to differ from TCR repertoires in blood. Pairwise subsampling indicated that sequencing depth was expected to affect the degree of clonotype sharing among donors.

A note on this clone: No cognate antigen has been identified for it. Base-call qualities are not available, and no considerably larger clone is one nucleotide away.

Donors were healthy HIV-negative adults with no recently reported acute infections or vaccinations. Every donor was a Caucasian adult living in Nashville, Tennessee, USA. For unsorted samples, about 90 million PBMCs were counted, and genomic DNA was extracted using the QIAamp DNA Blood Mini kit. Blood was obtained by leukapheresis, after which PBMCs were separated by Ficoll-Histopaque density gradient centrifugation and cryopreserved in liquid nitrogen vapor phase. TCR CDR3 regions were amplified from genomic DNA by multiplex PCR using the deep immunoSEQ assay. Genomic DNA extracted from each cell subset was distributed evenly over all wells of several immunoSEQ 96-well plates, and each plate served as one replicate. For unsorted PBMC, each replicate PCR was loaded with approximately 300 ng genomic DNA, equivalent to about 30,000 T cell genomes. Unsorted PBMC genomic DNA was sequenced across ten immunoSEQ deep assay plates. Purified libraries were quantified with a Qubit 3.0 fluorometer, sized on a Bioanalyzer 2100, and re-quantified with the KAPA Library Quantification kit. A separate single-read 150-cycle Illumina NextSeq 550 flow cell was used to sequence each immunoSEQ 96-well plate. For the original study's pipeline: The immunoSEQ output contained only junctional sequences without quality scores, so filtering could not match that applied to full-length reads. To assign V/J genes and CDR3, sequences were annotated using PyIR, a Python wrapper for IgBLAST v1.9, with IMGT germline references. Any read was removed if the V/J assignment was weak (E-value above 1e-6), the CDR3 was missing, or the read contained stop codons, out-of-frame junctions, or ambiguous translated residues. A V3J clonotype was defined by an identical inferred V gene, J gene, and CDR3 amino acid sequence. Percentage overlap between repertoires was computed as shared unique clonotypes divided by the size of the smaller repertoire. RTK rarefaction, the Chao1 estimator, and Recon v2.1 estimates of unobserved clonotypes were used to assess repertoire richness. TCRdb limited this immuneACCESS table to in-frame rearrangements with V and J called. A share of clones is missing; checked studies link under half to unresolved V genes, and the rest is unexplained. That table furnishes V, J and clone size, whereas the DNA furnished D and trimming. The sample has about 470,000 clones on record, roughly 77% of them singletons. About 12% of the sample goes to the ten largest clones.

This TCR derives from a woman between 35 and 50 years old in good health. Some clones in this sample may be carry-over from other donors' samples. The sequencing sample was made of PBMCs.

The CDR3 reads as follows: CASSQSTGRNTEAFF. The base sequence is TGTGCCAGCAGCCAGTCGACAGGTCGGAACACTGAAGCTTTCTTT. The sequence links TRBV2 to TRBJ1-1, and perhaps TRBD1 as D gene, on 6 matching bases. V and J lose 6 bases and 1 base, and a span of 15 bases separates them. From its cysteine to its phenylalanine, the CDR3 spans 15 amino acids. Solely the CDR3 DNA is kept, with 45 bases framed from the first base. The germline V gene yields SNHLY for CDR1 and FYNNEI for CDR2.